This T cell receptor beta chain comes out of a study of blood T cell repertoires in COVID-19. Study overall: The study drew acute and convalescent COVID-19 samples from the United States, Italy and Spain. From T cells, B-cell-depleted T cells, or PBMCs came the material, which was cDNA or gDNA.

Per the authors' pipeline: Reference gene primers were amplified, and this amplification served to estimate nucleated cell counts. Measured with immunoSEQ multiplex PCR; TCRdb has only the in-frame clones, and not every one. V and J calls and clone size are copied from that table; D and trimming were computed from the DNA. This sample carries roughly 190,000 clones, around 80% of them seen once, and the ten largest clones take roughly an eighth. Germline CDR1 and CDR2: WNHNN and SYGVQD (reference sequence). Trimming took 3 bases from V and 4 from J, leaving 9 bases between them. The CDR3 spans 13 residues.

This clonotype originated in a man aged 25-45 years with active or convalescent COVID-19. This rearrangement joins TRBV10-1 to TRBJ1-2; no reliable D call. The specimen was peripheral blood. In nucleotides, the CDR3 is TGCGCCAGCAGTGAAACGGGTACCTATGGCTACACCTTC. Encoded protein: CASSETGTYGYTF.